This TCR beta chain was captured by sequencing in a study of T cell changes during pregnancy in multiple sclerosis. The protocol was immunoSEQ multiplex PCR, while the TCRdb copy is restricted to in-frame clones and leaves out a portion. The data contain some 100,000 clones, around 92% of them singletons. Unmatched junction bases numbered 15, after V lost 3 bases and J lost 7 bases. The CDR3 consists of 18 residues. Germline loops: CDR1 SGHDN, CDR2 FVKESK. Sequenced material: peripheral blood, taken before pregnancy. J is TRBJ2-5 and V is TRBV14; 12 nucleotides align to TRBD2. This receptor was identified in a female donor with multiple sclerosis, enrolled in a pregnancy study. The chain's CDR3 is CASSHPPLTSGRRVTQYF. CDR3 bases: TGTGCCAGCAGCCATCCTCCCTTGACTAGCGGGAGAAGGGTGACCCAGTACTTC.